Presented here are 22 T cell receptor beta chains from one specimen sequenced in a study of memory CD4+ T cells and cytomegalovirus serostatus. The method was immunoSEQ multiplex PCR; TCRdb's version includes in-frame clones alone and lacks a portion of them. Altogether 55,000 or so clones are present, 65% to 85% being singletons, with the ten largest covering just under 2%. The sort gate was single viable CD3+CD4+CD8-CD45RO+ cells for memory CD4+ T cells. Sequencing input: memory CD4+ T cells from blood. The receptors here all came from an adult in good health and CMV-seropositive.

This clone was seen only a few times. J is TRBJ1-5 and V is TRBV18, with 8 nucleotides matching TRBD1. The CDR3 loop spans 13 amino acids. V shed 5 bases, J shed 7 bases, and the junction held 4 bases outside the gene matches. The germline CDR1 and CDR2 sequences are KGHSH and LQKENI. CDR3 nucleotide sequence: TGTGCCAGCTCATACGGACAGGGACAGCCCCAGCATTTT. Translating gives CASSYGQGQPQHF.

This chain uses TRBV11-2 with TRBJ1-3; D might be TRBD1 (6 bases). Per the germline V gene, CDR1 is SGHAT and CDR2 is FQNNGV. This CDR3 region has 18 residues. The V end was cut by 7 bases, the J end by 0 bases, with 22 bases between. In DNA, the CDR3 is TGTGCCAGCACCCGACAGGAACAACTAACGAGCTCTGGAAACACCATATATTTT. Its protein product is CASTRQEQLTSSGNTIYF.

This clone appeared a single time. CDR3 protein: CASSLGGSSYNSPLHF. CDR3 bases: TGTGCCAGCAGCTTGGGTGGGAGCTCCTATAATTCACCCCTCCACTTT. This rearrangement joins TRBV5-6 to TRBJ1-6, with no clear D. Germline V gives CDR1 SGHDT, CDR2 YYEEEE. CDR3 length: 16 amino acids. V was cut by 0 bases and J by 0 bases, with 7 bases left in between. The complete variable domain, with remaining parts taken from reference TRBV5-6 and TRBJ1-6, reads DAGVTQSPTHLIKTRGQQVTLRCSPKSGHDTVSWYQQALGQGPQFIFQYYEEEERQRGNFPDRFSGHQFPNYSSELNVNALLLGDSALYLCASSLGGSSYNSPLHFGNGTRLTVT.

This chain joins TRBV10-1 and TRBJ2-1; a possible D gene is TRBD2 (6 bases). CDR3 length: 16 residues. Germline values: CDR1 WNHNN, CDR2 SYGVQD (reference sequence). V dropped 1 base and J dropped 4 bases, with 14 bases sitting between them. The CDR3 DNA reads as TGCGCCAGCAGTGAGTATCAGGCGGGACCTTACAATGAGCAGTTCTTC. It encodes CASSEYQAGPYNEQFF.

For the CDR3, the DNA is TGTGCCAGCAGCGCTCGACAGGGCCCTAATGAAAAACTGTTTTTT. Protein sequence: CASSARQGPNEKLFF. This chain links TRBV7-9 with TRBJ1-4; TRBD1 matches at 7 bases. CDR1 is SEHNR, CDR2 FQNEAQ, per germline (reference sequence). CDR3 length: 15 residues. The V gene end was trimmed by 5 bases and the J gene end by 3 bases; junction bases not matched to a gene: 6. Supplemented by reference TRBV7-9 and TRBJ1-4, the full variable domain reads DTGVSQNPRHKITKRGQNVTFRCDPISEHNRLYWYRQTLGQGPEFLTYFQNEAQLEKSRLLSDRFSAERPKGSFSTLEIQRTEQGDSAMYLCASSARQGPNEKLFFGSGTQLSVL.

This chain connects TRBV20-1 to TRBJ2-3; D is unresolved. CDR1 and CDR2 (germline): DFQATT, SNEGSKA (reference sequence). CDR3 length: 10 residues. CDR3 loop: CSSGTDTQYF. The CDR3, as DNA: TGCTCAAGCGGCACAGATACGCAGTATTTT.

The V gene is TRBV6-6, the J gene TRBJ1-1; D might be TRBD1 (5 bases). Germline assignment: CDR1 MNHNY and CDR2 SVGAGI (reference sequence). Trimming removed 3 bases at V and 10 bases at J, with 12 bases between. This CDR3 is built from 12 residues. For the CDR3, the DNA is TGTGCCAGCAGTTATAGTGGGGCCGGAGCTTTCTTT. It is translated as CASSYSGAGAFF.

The CDR3 sequence: CASSNLAYTEAFF. CDR3 nucleotides: TGTGCCAGCAGTAACTTAGCGTACACTGAAGCTTTCTTT. This chain joins TRBV6-5 and TRBJ1-1; D is unclear. This CDR3 has 13 amino acids. Trimming removed 5 bases from V and 3 bases from J, with 10 bases in between. Looked up from germline, CDR1 is MNHEY and CDR2 is SVGAGI.

This rearrangement joins TRBV28 to TRBJ1-2; D gene unclear. Germline V gene lookup returns CDR1 MDHEN and CDR2 SYDVKM. This CDR3 spans 12 amino acids. The ends were cut back, 6 bases at V and 1 base at J, with 6 bases in the middle. The CDR3 is CASRNINYGYTF. Here the CDR3 DNA reads TGTGCCAGCAGAAACATTAACTATGGCTACACCTTC.

The CDR3: CASRTSGALNEQFF. The DNA of the CDR3 is TGTGCCAGCAGGACTAGCGGGGCCTTAAATGAGCAGTTCTTC. The chain links TRBV7-2 to TRBJ2-1; 11 bases agree with TRBD2. J gave up 7 bases and V 6 bases, and 5 bases lay outside the gene matches. Germline V gives CDR1 SGHTA, CDR2 FQGNSA. This CDR3 region has 14 residues.

The chain recombines TRBV19 with TRBJ1-2, with TRBD1 matching 7 bases. The CDR3 is 11 residues long. The germline V gene has CDR1 LNHDA and CDR2 SQIVND (reference sequence). V trimming: 11 bases; J trimming: 4 bases; junction bases outside the gene matches: 4. Here the CDR3 reads CASGQLYGYTF. CDR3 coding DNA: TGTGCCTCGGGACAGCTCTATGGCTACACCTTC. Full variable domain (rest looked up from reference TRBV19 and TRBJ1-2): DGGITQSPKYLFRKEGQNVTLSCEQNLNHDAMYWYRQDPGQGLRLIYYSQIVNDFQKGDIAEGYSVSREKKESFPLTVTSAQKNPTAFYLCASGQLYGYTFGSGTRLTVV.

A few counts support this clone. The chain carries TRBV6-1 and TRBJ2-7; 8 bases line up with TRBD1. This CDR3 has 14 residues. Unmatched junction bases numbered 9, after V lost 4 bases and J lost 7 bases. Germline CDR1 is MNHNS and CDR2 is SASEGT. For the CDR3, the DNA is TGTGCCAGCAGTGGCAGGGGGCTTGGGAGGGAGCAGTACTTC. Translated: CASSGRGLGREQYF.

The chain employs TRBV7-8 and TRBJ2-2; D not resolved. V was shortened by 5 bases and J by 0 bases, with 13 bases between the two germline ends. The CDR3 consists of 16 residues. Germline-derived CDR1 and CDR2 are SGHVS and FQNEAQ. The chain's CDR3 is CASSPDGRTNTGELFF. The CDR3 DNA reads TGTGCCAGCAGCCCGGATGGGCGGACGAACACCGGGGAGCTGTTTTTT.

The chain joins TRBV28 to TRBJ2-4, with no clear D. Looked up from germline, CDR1 is MDHEN and CDR2 is SYDVKM. The CDR3 loop spans 15 amino acids. Deletions cut 8 bases from V and 0 bases from J, with 14 bases between. CDR3 bases: TGTGCCAGCTTCCCCCGAACCCAAGCCAAAAACATTCAGTACTTC. Protein product: CASFPRTQAKNIQYF.

The V and J genes are TRBV5-1 and TRBJ2-7; possibly TRBD2 for D (5 bases). The CDR3 spans 14 residues. V was trimmed by 1 base and J by 3 bases, leaving 11 bases between them. Germline CDR1 is SGHRS and CDR2 is YFSETQ. The CDR3 reads CASSLSLRVYEQYF. In DNA form, the CDR3 reads TGCGCCAGCAGCTTGAGCCTGAGGGTCTACGAGCAGTACTTC.

The chain is built from TRBV7-2 and TRBJ1-3; D ambiguous. CDR3 length equals 15 residues. Between the trimmed V and J ends, which lost 1 base and 2 bases, there was a span of 9 bases. The germline V gene has CDR1 SGHTA and CDR2 FQGNSA. In nucleotides, the CDR3 is TGTGCCAGCAGCTTAGACGGGAGGACTGGAAACACCATATATTTT. Protein sequence: CASSLDGRTGNTIYF.

This clone was found a few times. For the CDR3, the DNA is TGCAGTACCTCGATAAATGAGCAGTTCTTC. It codes for CSTSINEQFF. The chain is built from TRBV20-1 and TRBJ2-1; no clear D gene. Deletions cut 8 bases from V and 7 bases from J, with 9 bases between. In germline, CDR1 is DFQATT, CDR2 SNEGSKA (reference sequence). The CDR3 is 10 residues long.

J is TRBJ2-7 and V is TRBV10-3; D is undetermined. Trimming stripped 6 bases from V and 6 bases from J, with 12 bases between. Germline CDR1 ENHRY, CDR2 SYGVKD. The CDR3 extends over 12 amino acids. The CDR3 spells CAISEPPSEQYF. CDR3 bases: TGTGCCATCAGCGAGCCTCCCAGCGAGCAGTACTTC.

CDR3 nucleotides: TGTGCCAGCAGTGAAGATGCTGGCTACACCTTC. Encoded protein: CASSEDAGYTF. The chain links TRBV2 to TRBJ1-2; D not resolved. Deletions cut 1 base from V and 7 bases from J, with 4 bases between. Germline lookup yields CDR1 SNHLY and CDR2 FYNNEI. CDR3 length: 11 residues.

This chain's CDR3 is CASSPGAAYQSPLHF. The CDR3 DNA reads TGTGCCAGCAGTCCGGGGGCGGCGTATCAATCACCCCTCCACTTT. The chain uses TRBV9 and TRBJ1-6; possible D gene TRBD1, 6 bases. Germline loops: CDR1 SGDLS, CDR2 YYNGEE. The ends were cut back, 5 bases at V and 10 bases at J, with 19 bases in the middle. This CDR3 contains 15 residues.

The chain carries TRBV29-1 and TRBJ2-2, with 7 bases fitting TRBD1. This CDR3 region has 15 residues. V gave up 5 bases and J gave up 3 bases; unmatched junction bases: 9. Germline-derived CDR1 and CDR2 are SQVTM and ANQGSEA. The CDR3 loop reads CSVSRQGLDTGELFF. The CDR3 DNA reads as TGCAGCGTTTCTAGACAGGGTTTGGACACCGGGGAGCTGTTTTTT.

This clone was counted a few times. The CDR3 DNA is TGCGCCAGCAGCCAACGAGCGGGACAGGCCGGGGAGACCCAGTACTTC. Its protein is CASSQRAGQAGETQYF. The chain employs TRBV4-1 and TRBJ2-5, with a possible D match to TRBD1 (8 bases). CDR3 length: 16 residues. CDR1 and CDR2 (germline): MGHRA, YSYEKL. V lost 2 bases and J lost 5, with 18 bases in between.